One and the same sample provided the 30 T cell receptor beta chains below, sequenced in a study of chemoradiotherapy in HPV16-positive cancers. The protocol was immunoSEQ multiplex PCR, while the TCRdb copy is restricted to in-frame clones and leaves out a portion. The repertoire consists of some 10,000 clones, with more than 85% occurring once and the leading ten covering approximately 1.8%. This specimen was blood, taken from a patient who underwent chemoradiotherapy. These receptors were collected from a human donor with HPV-associated anogenital cancer.

J is TRBJ2-5 and V is TRBV14; D remains ambiguous. Germline lookup yields CDR1 SGHDN and CDR2 FVKESK. CDR3 length equals 13 residues. Trimming stripped 1 base from V and 4 bases from J, with 7 bases between. CDR3 DNA: TGTGCCAGCAGCCAAGGACTGCGAGAGACCCAGTACTTC. Translation: CASSQGLRETQYF.

The chain uses TRBV19 and TRBJ1-6; no firm D call. Trimming stripped 5 bases from V and 2 bases from J, with 13 bases between. The CDR3 loop spans 16 amino acids. Germline V CDR1 and CDR2: LNHDA, SQIVND (reference sequence). CDR3 coding DNA: TGTGCCAGTAGTCTCCGGGAGACCGCCTATAATTCACCCCTCCACTTT. This encodes CASSLRETAYNSPLHF.

The chain employs TRBV19 and TRBJ2-1; D ambiguous. With 0 bases removed from V and 15 bases from J, the gap between germline ends came to 15 bases. The CDR3 extends over 13 amino acids. Per the germline V gene, CDR1 is LNHDA and CDR2 is SQIVND (reference sequence). CDR3 bases: TGTGCCAGTAGTATAGATCAGTCCCGCGAAACGTTCTTC. Residues: CASSIDQSRETFF.

The chain recombines TRBV4-3 with TRBJ1-1; no firm D call. The CDR3 sequence is 14 residues long. CDR1 LGHNA and CDR2 YSLEER come from the germline V gene. Trimming removed 4 bases from V and 4 bases from J, with 13 bases in between. CDR3 coding DNA: TGCGCCAGCAGCCGGGCCGTGGGGTCCACTGAAGCTTTCTTT. Amino acid sequence: CASSRAVGSTEAFF.

The V and J genes are TRBV19 and TRBJ1-4; 7 positions agree with TRBD1. This CDR3 spans 15 amino acids. V shed 6 bases and J 6 bases; nucleotides not matched to a gene: 10. CDR1 is LNHDA, CDR2 SQIVND, per germline (reference sequence). CDR3 DNA sequence: TGTGCCAGTAGCAGGGGGGGCGCTGGTGATGAAAAACTGTTTTTT. This sequence encodes CASSRGGAGDEKLFF.

The chain employs TRBV9 and TRBJ2-1; possibly TRBD1 or TRBD2 for D (5 bases each). Germline-derived CDR1 and CDR2 are SGDLS and YYNGEE. The CDR3 sequence is 14 residues long. V lost 3 bases and J lost 5, with 12 bases in between. This chain's CDR3 is CASSDRDVHNEQFF. The CDR3, as DNA: TGTGCCAGCAGCGACCGGGACGTCCACAATGAGCAGTTCTTC.

The rearrangement links TRBV6-1 to TRBJ2-5; 8 bases line up with TRBD2. The CDR3 extends over 15 amino acids. Trimming cost V 4 bases and J 5 bases; bases outside gene matches: 9. Germline CDR1 and CDR2: MNHNS and SASEGT. This CDR3 is CASSVSGGPGETQYF. The CDR3 DNA sequence: TGTGCCAGCAGTGTGAGCGGGGGCCCCGGGGAGACCCAGTACTTC.

This chain joins TRBV7-9 and TRBJ1-5; the D is unclear. The CDR3 is 16 amino acids. Deletions cut 5 bases from V and 2 bases from J, with 16 bases between. Germline V lookup: CDR1 SEHNR, CDR2 FQNEAQ (reference sequence). The CDR3 nucleotides read TGTGCCAGCAGCCGAGACAATTGGGATGGCAATCAGCCCCAGCATTTT. Its protein product is CASSRDNWDGNQPQHF.

V usage is TRBV5-5 and J usage is TRBJ2-3; TRBD1 is a possible D gene (5 bases). V lost 4 bases and J 2 bases, leaving 8 bases between the germline ends. Germline values: CDR1 SGHKS, CDR2 YYEKEE (reference sequence). The CDR3 sequence is 13 residues long. DNA for the CDR3: TGTGCCAGCAGCGGACACGACACAGATACGCAGTATTTT. Translation gives CASSGHDTDTQYF.

The chain has TRBV19 and TRBJ1-1; 8 bases fit TRBD1. V was clipped by 5 bases and J by 3 bases; unmatched bases: 5. Germline CDR1 and CDR2: LNHDA and SQIVND (reference sequence). The CDR3 extends over 14 amino acids. The CDR3 coding sequence is TGTGCCAGTAGTCCAGGGGGCGGACACACTGAAGCTTTCTTT. Translated, it gives CASSPGGGHTEAFF.

The chain joins TRBV5-1 to TRBJ2-1; 13 bases map to TRBD2. Germline V lookup: CDR1 SGHRS, CDR2 YFSETQ. Trimming at V came to 5 bases and at J to 9 bases, leaving 11 bases not matched to a gene. This CDR3 is 16 amino acids long. The CDR3: CASSSTSGGASPEQFF. DNA of the CDR3: TGCGCCAGCAGTTCCACTAGCGGGGGGGCCTCTCCTGAGCAGTTCTTC. The full variable domain, with the rest looked up from reference TRBV5-1 and TRBJ2-1, is KAGVTQTPRYLIKTRGQQVTLSCSPISGHRSVSWYQQTPGQGLQFLFEYFSETQRNKGNFPGRFSGRQFSNSRSEMNVSTLELGDSALYLCASSSTSGGASPEQFFGPGTRLTVL.

The chain joins TRBV5-4 to TRBJ2-5, with 8 bases matching TRBD1. Germline V gives CDR1 SGHNT, CDR2 YYREEE (reference sequence). Losses at the gene ends were 8 bases for V and 5 bases for J; bases not matched to a gene: 11. The CDR3 is 14 residues long. The chain's CDR3 is CASAEYRGRETQYF. The CDR3 nucleotides read TGTGCCAGTGCCGAGTACAGGGGGAGGGAGACCCAGTACTTC.

The genes are TRBV7-9 and TRBJ1-6; 10 bases are shared with TRBD1. In germline, CDR1 is SEHNR, CDR2 FQNEAQ (reference sequence). The CDR3 extends over 17 amino acids. The ends lost 5 bases at V and 8 bases at J; junction bases unmatched: 12. This CDR3 reads CASSPSRDRGRHSPLHF. In DNA, the CDR3 is TGTGCCAGCAGCCCGTCCCGGGACAGGGGTCGTCATTCACCCCTCCACTTT.

The chain links TRBV18 to TRBJ2-7; tentative D call: TRBD1 (8 bases). Per germline, CDR1 KGHSH and CDR2 LQKENI. The CDR3 totals 14 residues. Trimming cost V 4 bases and J 4 bases, with 14 bases left between them. CDR3 bases: TGTGCCAGCTCACAACAGGGGGGGGGATACGAGCAGTACTTC. It codes for CASSQQGGGYEQYF. The full variable domain, rest sourced from reference TRBV18 and TRBJ2-7, is NAGVMQNPRHLVRRRGQEARLRCSPMKGHSHVYWYRQLPEEGLKFMVYLQKENIIDESGMPKERFSAEFPKEGPSILRIQQVVRGDSAAYFCASSQQGGGYEQYFGPGTRLTVT.

This clone was recorded a few times. This chain links TRBV27 with TRBJ2-7; TRBD1 aligns across 8 bases. Germline trimming cut 5 bases from V and 7 bases from J; bases unmatched to any gene: 13. The germline V gene has CDR1 MNHEY and CDR2 SMNVEV (reference sequence). The CDR3 has 15 residues. The CDR3 spells CASSPRAGGFKEQYF. CDR3 nucleotide sequence: TGTGCCAGCAGTCCCCGTGCAGGGGGCTTTAAGGAGCAGTACTTC.

A single count supports this clone. The chain couples TRBV7-2 to TRBJ2-7; D is possibly TRBD1 (5 bases). Trimming cost V 1 base and J 5 bases, with 9 bases left between them. Per the germline V gene, CDR1 is SGHTA and CDR2 is FQGNSA. The CDR3 length is 13 residues. The CDR3 reads CASSLDARDEQYF. The CDR3 DNA reads as TGTGCCAGCAGCTTAGATGCCAGGGACGAGCAGTACTTC.

The chain joins TRBV7-9 to TRBJ2-1; 7 positions agree with TRBD2. The germline CDR1 and CDR2 sequences are SEHNR and FQNEAQ (reference sequence). V dropped 5 bases and J dropped 2; count of bases not matched to a gene: 6. The CDR3 consists of 15 residues. The CDR3 spells CASSHLTSPYNEQFF. The CDR3 region has the DNA TGTGCCAGCAGCCACCTGACTAGCCCCTACAATGAGCAGTTCTTC.

The CDR3 region is CASSLLGTSIPQYF. Written as DNA, the CDR3 is TGTGCCAGCAGCTTACTGGGGACTAGCATTCCCCAGTACTTC. V usage is TRBV7-6 and J usage is TRBJ2-5; 9 bases align to TRBD2. The CDR3 totals 14 residues. With V trimmed by 2 bases and J by 9 bases, 7 bases remained unmatched. Germline V CDR1 and CDR2: SGHVS, FNYEAQ.

The chain uses TRBV5-1 and TRBJ2-1, with unresolved D. The CDR3 consists of 13 residues. The V end was cut by 4 bases, the J end by 8 bases, with 13 bases between. Germline V gene lookup returns CDR1 SGHRS and CDR2 YFSETQ. CDR3 in DNA: TGCGCCAGCAGCCATGGGTACCTTGATGAGCAGTTCTTC. This translates into CASSHGYLDEQFF.

This chain uses TRBV18 with TRBJ1-5; D gene unclear. V lost 4 bases, J lost 7 bases, and 11 bases lay in between. The CDR3 totals 13 residues. CDR1 KGHSH and CDR2 LQKENI come from the germline V gene. The CDR3 reads CASSQGRDQPQHF. The CDR3 DNA reads TGTGCCAGCTCACAAGGGAGAGACCAGCCCCAGCATTTT.

There are a few counts of this clone. Germline is not matched at one junction end, which may reflect a read error. CDR3 sequence reads: CASSLGYSSPLHF. CDR3 bases: TGTGCCAGCAGTCTGGGATATAGTTCACCCCTCCACTTT. The chain joins TRBV6-5 to TRBJ1-6; D remains unclear. Germline V lookup: CDR1 MNHEY, CDR2 SVGAGI. The CDR3 runs 13 residues.

The chain recombines TRBV2 with TRBJ2-6; D uncertain. The CDR3 is made up of 16 amino acids. Deletions cut 5 bases from V and 3 bases from J, with 14 bases between. Germline loops: CDR1 SNHLY, CDR2 FYNNEI. DNA of the CDR3: TGTGCCAGCAGTCCCTTAGACCGCTATGGGGCCAACGTCCTGACTTTC. It translates to CASSPLDRYGANVLTF. The whole variable domain, remainder taken from reference TRBV2 and TRBJ2-6, is EPEVTQTPSHQVTQMGQEVILRCVPISNHLYFYWYRQILGQKVEFLVSFYNNEISEKSEIFDDQFSVERPDGSNFTLKIRSTKLEDSAMYFCASSPLDRYGANVLTFGAGSRLTVL.

The rearrangement uses TRBV27 and TRBJ2-3; the D gene is possibly TRBD1 (6 bases). V shed 0 bases and J shed 3 bases, with 10 bases lying between them. The CDR3 consists of 15 residues. The germline V gene encodes CDR1 MNHEY and CDR2 SMNVEV (reference sequence). For the CDR3, the DNA is TGTGCCAGCAGTTTATCAGGGGGTTCGACAGATACGCAGTATTTT. It translates to CASSLSGGSTDTQYF.

V is TRBV5-1 and J is TRBJ2-5; 11 bases agree with TRBD1. The closer fit of TRBJ2-7 to the DNA end suggests the J call may be wrong. The germline V gene encodes CDR1 SGHRS and CDR2 YFSETQ. The CDR3 is 15 residues long. The CDR3 loop reads CASSMGQGGPYEQYF. DNA for the CDR3: TGCGCCAGCAGCATGGGACAGGGGGGCCCCTACGAGCAGTACTTC.

The genes are TRBV5-1 and TRBJ2-3, with D uncertain. V was clipped by 1 base and J by 2 bases, with 14 bases between them. This CDR3 spans 16 amino acids. CDR1 is SGHRS and CDR2 is YFSETQ in the germline V gene. CDR3 loop: CASSLFISDSTDTQYF. The CDR3 coding sequence is TGCGCCAGCAGCTTGTTCATTAGTGATTCCACAGATACGCAGTATTTT.

The gene calls are TRBV9 and TRBJ1-5; D is ambiguous. V was pared by 8 bases and J by 0 bases, with 15 bases between. Germline values: CDR1 SGDLS, CDR2 YYNGEE. The CDR3 runs 15 residues. This chain's CDR3 is CASNPLGDSNQPQHF. The CDR3 DNA reads as TGTGCCAGTAACCCTCTTGGGGATAGCAATCAGCCCCAGCATTTT.

CDR3: CEQEGRSSGNTIYF. The CDR3, as DNA: TGTGAGCAAGAGGGGCGATCCTCTGGAAACACCATATATTTT. V and J are TRBV19 and TRBJ1-3, with D maybe TRBD1 (5 bases). Germline CDR1 and CDR2: LNHDA and SQIVND (reference sequence). The CDR3 runs to 14 residues.

The CDR3 nucleotides are TGTGCCAGCCGCCCTTTGGGGAACACTGAAGCTTTCTTT. Translation: CASRPLGNTEAFF. V gene TRBV5-5 combines with J gene TRBJ1-1; D unclear. Trimming took 7 bases from V and 1 from J, leaving 11 bases between them. The germline CDR1 and CDR2 sequences are SGHKS and YYEKEE (reference sequence). This CDR3 spans 13 amino acids.

The chain links TRBV2 to TRBJ1-2; 8 bases are shared with TRBD1. The germline CDR1 and CDR2 sequences are SNHLY and FYNNEI. V trimming: 10 bases; J trimming: 6 bases; junction bases outside the gene matches: 7. The length of the CDR3 is 12 residues. CDR3 coding DNA: TGTGCCACGACAGGGGAGCGCCATGGCTACACCTTC. Amino acids: CATTGERHGYTF.

The chain uses TRBV5-1 and TRBJ1-1, with D perhaps matching TRBD1 (5 bases). V gave up 6 bases and J gave up 1 base, with 7 bases separating them. CDR1 SGHRS and CDR2 YFSETQ come from the germline V gene. The CDR3 runs to 12 residues. The CDR3 reads CASTGGNTEAFF. CDR3 nucleotides: TGCGCCAGCACGGGGGGGAACACTGAAGCTTTCTTT. The whole variable domain, filled in from reference TRBV5-1 and TRBJ1-1, reads KAGVTQTPRYLIKTRGQQVTLSCSPISGHRSVSWYQQTPGQGLQFLFEYFSETQRNKGNFPGRFSGRQFSNSRSEMNVSTLELGDSALYLCASTGGNTEAFFGQGTRLTVV.